The rows below give T cell receptor beta chains drawn from one sample of a study of early T cells in non-severe SARS-CoV-2 infection. TCRdb analysed the 5' RACE reads with MiXCR anew, one entry per CDR3 protein. The repertoire holds tens of thousands of distinct CDR3 sequences, with roughly 12% as singletons. Material: whole blood. The source of these receptors is an adult who was a healthcare worker with PCR-confirmed SARS-CoV-2 infection or an uninfected control (not recorded which). Each CDR3 is given with its conserved first and last residue. D genes are given only for firm matches. Some rows have no size entry. The others give once, few or many, or a class for an expanded clone.

>many|-|TRBJ2-3|TRBV5-6
TGTGCCAGCAGCTTGCCTTCTGCAGGGGCTGGAACAGATACGCAGTATTTT
CASSLPSAGAGTDTQYF
>once|-|TRBJ2-3|TRBV6-2/TRBV6-3
TGTGCCAGCACCCCCCGCAGACACCTCACAGATACGCAGTATTTT
CASTPRRHLTDTQYF
>many|TRBD1|TRBJ1-3|TRBV25-1
TGTGCCAGCAGTGAGGGGACAGGCTCTGGAAACACCATATATTTT
CASSEGTGSGNTIYF
>-|-|TRBJ1-1|TRBV6-1
TGTGCCAGCAGCCTACACGACGGAAGTGAAGCTTTCTTT
CASSLHDGSEAFF
>few|-|TRBJ2-4|TRBV5-1
TGCGCCAGCAGTGGGGGTGCCGCCAAAAACATTCAGTACTTC
CASSGGAAKNIQYF
>-|-|TRBJ2-7|TRBV28
TGTGCCAGCAGCCGTTGGGGGGCGAGTGTAGACGAGCAGTACTTC
CASSRWGASVDEQYF
>many|-|TRBJ1-5|TRBV7-8
TGTGCCAGCAGCTTAGAACCAGCAGACTTCAATCAGCCCCAGCATTTT
CASSLEPADFNQPQHF
>many|-|TRBJ2-3|TRBV7-9
TGTGCCAGCAGCTTAAAGTTGGGCAGCACAGATACGCAGTATTTT
CASSLKLGSTDTQYF
>-|TRBD2|TRBJ2-1|TRBV29-1
TGCAGCGGATCCAGGGGTTCTAGCGGGATAAGGAATGAGCAGTTCTTC
CSGSRGSSGIRNEQFF
>-|TRBD2|TRBJ2-3|TRBV20-1
TGCAGTGCTAGAGGGGATTGGGAGGGAGATACGCAGTATTTT
CSARGDWEGDTQYF
>many|-|TRBJ1-2|TRBV6-5
TGTGCCAGCAGTTCACCTCTGTCGGGGCCGCCCTATGGCTACACCTTC
CASSSPLSGPPYGYTF
>few|-|TRBJ2-1|TRBV7-9
TGTGCCAGCACCATAGGAGGAAGGACTGGGGATGAGCAGTTCTTC
CASTIGGRTGDEQFF
>-|TRBD2|TRBJ2-1|TRBV9
TGTGCCAGCAGCGTAGGGAATAGCGGGAGTGGTGAGCAGTTCTTC
CASSVGNSGSGEQFF
>many|TRBD1|TRBJ2-7|TRBV29-1
TGCAGCGTTGTGGAGGACAGGGGCGACGAGCAGTACTTC
CSVVEDRGDEQYF
>many|TRBD1|TRBJ1-1|TRBV5-1
TGCGCCAGCAGACAGGGGACCGGGAACACTGAAGCTTTCTTT
CASRQGTGNTEAFF
>many|TRBD2|TRBJ2-7|TRBV27
TGTGCCAGCAGTTTATCGGGACTAGCGGATACCTACGAGCAGTACTTC
CASSLSGLADTYEQYF
>many|TRBD2|TRBJ2-2|TRBV18
TGTGCCAGCTCACCGATAGCGGGAGTTGAAACCGGGGAGCTGTTTTTT
CASSPIAGVETGELFF
>many|-|TRBJ2-7|TRBV27
TGTGCCAGCAGTCCCGACAGGACCGGGAACTCCTACGAGCAGTACTTC
CASSPDRTGNSYEQYF
>many|TRBD2|TRBJ2-3|TRBV7-2
TGTGCCAGCAGCCTACGACTAGCGGGAAAGACAGATACGCAGTATTTT
CASSLRLAGKTDTQYF
>many|TRBD2|TRBJ2-7|TRBV28
TGTGCCAGCGTGCGGGGGTTAGGCCCGATCTACGAGCAGTACTTC
CASVRGLGPIYEQYF
>few|TRBD2|TRBJ2-1|TRBV3-1
TGTGCCAGCAGCCAAGAGCGGGGGGGCACCTACAATGAGCAGTTCTTC
CASSQERGGTYNEQFF
>many|-|TRBJ2-7|TRBV7-8
TGTGCCAGCAGCCCGACTACAGGGACCACCTACGAGCAGTACTTC
CASSPTTGTTYEQYF
>many|-|TRBJ2-1|TRBV16
TGTGCCAGCAGCCTCTGGGGGGCTAGTACTAGTGAGCAGTTCTTC
CASSLWGASTSEQFF
>-|TRBD1|TRBJ1-2|TRBV5-1
TGCGCCAGCAGCTTGGATTCGGGGACAGCTAACTATGGCTACACCTTC
CASSLDSGTANYGYTF
>many|-|TRBJ1-1|TRBV7-2
TGTGCCAGCAGCTTACTGTGGATGAACACTGAAGCTTTCTTT
CASSLLWMNTEAFF
>-|-|TRBJ2-3|TRBV28
TGTGCCAGCAGCTCGCCCGGCGGGGGCACAGATACGCAGTATTTT
CASSSPGGGTDTQYF
>few|-|TRBJ2-1|TRBV29-1
TGCAGCGTGTCAGTGAGCTCCTACAATGAGCAGTTCTTC
CSVSVSSYNEQFF
>many|-|TRBJ1-1|TRBV28
TGTGCCAGCAGTTTAGGGGCAGCTCTGAACACTGAAGCTTTCTTT
CASSLGAALNTEAFF
>-|TRBD2|TRBJ2-2|TRBV29-1
TGCAGCGTGGCGAACCGGGGGGCCGGGGAGCTGTTTTTT
CSVANRGAGELFF
>-|-|TRBJ1-1|TRBV7-2
TGTGCCACTGGACTTACGAACACTGAAGCTTTCTTT
CATGLTNTEAFF
>-|-|TRBJ2-2|TRBV6-1
TGTGCCAGCAGTCTTCAATCGGGCTCCGGGGAGCTGTTTTTT
CASSLQSGSGELFF
>few|-|TRBJ1-5|TRBV7-2
TGTGCCAGCAGCTTCCGATGGGGGCCCGATCAGCCCCAGCATTTT
CASSFRWGPDQPQHF
>many|-|TRBJ2-7|TRBV18
TGTGCCAGCTCACCTCTCACCTACGAGCAGTACTTC
CASSPLTYEQYF
>-|TRBD2|TRBJ2-3|TRBV11-2
TGTGCCAGCAGCTTCAAGGGACTAGCGGCTGGGGCTAGCACAGATACGCAGTATTTT
CASSFKGLAAGASTDTQYF
>many|-|TRBJ2-7|TRBV5-1
TGCGCCAGCAGCTTCATGGGGCAGTACTTC
CASSFMGQYF
>-|-|TRBJ2-7|TRBV12-3/TRBV12-4
TGTGCCAGCAGTCTAATGGGGGTGCAGTACTTC
CASSLMGVQYF
>many|-|TRBJ1-1|TRBV28
TGTGCCAGCCGCAAAGGGGGGTGGACATACGCAGGAGTCACTGAAGCTTTCTTT
CASRKGGWTYAGVTEAFF
>few|TRBD2|TRBJ2-5|TRBV29-1
TGCAGCGGACGGGAGGGTGAGGAGACCCAGTACTTC
CSGREGEETQYF
>few|-|TRBJ2-7|TRBV7-9
TGTGCCAGCAGCTTAGGTCCGGGACGGAATCTCTACGAGCAGTACTTC
CASSLGPGRNLYEQYF
>many|TRBD1|TRBJ1-5|TRBV5-1
TGCGCCAGCAGCTTGGAACCCGCAGGGGGTGGTCAGCCCCAGCATTTT
CASSLEPAGGGQPQHF
>many|-|TRBJ1-2|TRBV29-1
TGCAGCGTTGGGGGATATGGCTACACCTTC
CSVGGYGYTF
>many|-|TRBJ2-3|TRBV10-3
TGTGCCATCAATGGCGGAATTTTAACAGATACGCAGTATTTT
CAINGGILTDTQYF
>few|TRBD2|TRBJ2-1|TRBV20-1
TGCAGTGTTGAGGTTACTAGCGGTTACAATGAGCAGTTCTTC
CSVEVTSGYNEQFF
>many|-|TRBJ1-5|TRBV12-3/TRBV12-4
TGTGCCAGCAGCGCGCGAGGGGGTCAGCCCCAGCATTTT
CASSARGGQPQHF
>many|TRBD1|TRBJ2-2|TRBV14
TGTGCCAGCAGCCAGATCAAGAGGGGGCGAGTCACCGGGGAGCTGTTTTTT
CASSQIKRGRVTGELFF
>few|-|TRBJ2-1|TRBV21-1
TGTGCCAGCAGCTCCCGGGACACCTACCACAATGAGCAGTTCTTC
CASSSRDTYHNEQFF
>-|-|TRBJ2-7|TRBV2
TGTGCCAGCAGAAACGGGGAGGTCAACGAGCAGTACTTC
CASRNGEVNEQYF
>-|-|TRBJ1-4|TRBV6-1
TGTGCCAGCGGTGAATTACAGGACGGGGCTGGAAAACTGTTTTTT
CASGELQDGAGKLFF
>many|TRBD2|TRBJ2-7|TRBV11-3
TGTGCCAGCAGCTTCCGGGGGAGGGACCACGAGCAGTACTTC
CASSFRGRDHEQYF
>-|TRBD1|TRBJ1-6|TRBV11-2
TGTGCCAGCAGCTTTTTCGACGACAGGGGAATAGGAGGCTATAATTCACCCCTCCACTTT
CASSFFDDRGIGGYNSPLHF
>many|-|TRBJ1-1|TRBV12-3/TRBV12-4
TGTGCCAGCAGTCCCGATGGGCGGGTGAACACTGAAGCTTTCTTT
CASSPDGRVNTEAFF
>many|-|TRBJ2-7|TRBV12-3/TRBV12-4
TGTGCCAGCACCCTAGGGTCCAGGGATTTCTCCGAGCAGTACTTC
CASTLGSRDFSEQYF
>many|TRBD2|TRBJ2-5|TRBV19
TGTGCCACAAGACAGACGGGGGGGACCCAGTACTTC
CATRQTGGTQYF
>many|-|TRBJ2-7|TRBV5-1
TGCGCCAGCAGCTTGTCGGGGAACGAGCAGTACTTC
CASSLSGNEQYF